This T cell receptor (beta chain) is from a study of T cell responses to AZD1222 COVID-19 vaccine. Study results and limitations: Among AZD1222 vaccinees, only five or six were seropositive at baseline.

With respect to this clone: Its antigen is as yet unknown.

Method: immunoSEQ multiplex PCR; TCRdb's copy keeps in-frame clones and lacks some. The data hold some 130,000 clones, with 85% observed a single time. The source of this sequence is an adult who received the MenACWY meningococcal vaccine as a control. The sequencing here drew on peripheral blood, taken 28 days after the second dose of the MenACWY control vaccine.

The CDR3 region is CASSLDQIMSTEAFF. The CDR3 nucleotides read TGTGCCAGCAGCTTAGATCAGATAATGAGCACTGAAGCTTTCTTT. The V call is TRBV7-8, the J call TRBJ1-1; no firm D call. Germline CDR1 is SGHVS and CDR2 is FQNEAQ. This CDR3 spans 15 amino acids. Trimming removed 1 base from V and 4 bases from J, with 13 bases in between.